These T cell receptor beta chains were read from a single sample in a study of blood T cell repertoires in COVID-19. Sequencing used immunoSEQ multiplex PCR; TCRdb keeps in-frame clones, though not all of them. Of over 110,000 clones listed, about 87% are singletons. The sequenced material came from peripheral blood. The origin of the receptors is a human donor in a cohort sampled during active COVID-19. Both conserved end residues are part of each CDR3. The order of the fields is clone size, V gene, D gene, J gene, CDR3 protein, CDR3 DNA. D genes are given only for firm matches. Not all rows give a size; the values are once, few, many and, for expanded clones, a class.

-,TRBV7-9,-,TRBJ2-3,CASSPWRSWGTDTQYF,TGTGCCAGCAGCCCGTGGAGATCCTGGGGCACAGATACGCAGTATTTT
once,TRBV27,-,TRBJ2-5,CASSSTGSQETQYF,TGTGCCAGCAGCTCCACGGGGTCTCAAGAGACCCAGTACTTC
-,TRBV5-1,-,TRBJ2-3,CASRQGSTDTQYF,TGCGCCAGCAGGCAGGGTAGCACAGATACGCAGTATTTT
-,TRBV4-2,TRBD2,TRBJ2-2,CASSQAGGVGTGELFF,TGTGCCAGCAGCCAAGCGGGGGGGGTTGGCACCGGGGAGCTGTTTTTT
-,TRBV29-1,TRBD1,TRBJ1-2,CSVKGGTGNGYTF,TGCAGCGTTAAGGGGGGGACAGGTAATGGCTACACCTTC
-,TRBV23-1,TRBD1,TRBJ1-1,CASRGTGNMNTEAFF,TGCGCCAGCAGGGGGACAGGCAATATGAACACTGAAGCTTTCTTT
-,TRBV7-9,-,TRBJ1-4,CASSRNLGVEKLFF,TGTGCCAGCAGCCGAAACTTAGGGGTTGAAAAACTGTTTTTT
-,TRBV5-8,TRBD1,TRBJ2-5,CASSFGATGGAEETQYF,TGTGCCAGCAGCTTTGGGGCCACAGGGGGCGCGGAGGAGACCCAGTACTTC
-,TRBV7-3,TRBD1,TRBJ1-1,CASSRTGGRTEAFF,TGTGCCAGCAGCCGGACAGGGGGCCGTACTGAAGCTTTCTTT
-,TRBV27,TRBD1,TRBJ1-5,CASRARQGLGQPQHF,TGTGCCAGCAGGGCTCGACAGGGGCTGGGGCAGCCCCAGCATTTT
few,TRBV9,-,TRBJ1-6,CASSPQWSTGSYNSPLHF,TGTGCCAGCAGCCCCCAATGGTCTACGGGCTCCTATAATTCACCCCTCCACTTT
-,TRBV3-1/TRBV3-2,-,TRBJ1-3,CASSQVRSGNTIYF,TGTGCCAGCAGCCAAGTCAGATCTGGAAACACCATATATTTT
-,TRBV13,-,TRBJ1-6,CASSRRRARAYNSPLHF,TGTGCCAGCAGCCGCCGACGTGCCAGGGCCTATAATTCACCCCTCCACTTT
-,TRBV7-9,TRBD2,TRBJ2-7,CASTPGGTSSYEQYF,TGTGCCAGCACCCCGGGTGGGACTAGCTCCTACGAGCAGTACTTC
-,TRBV23-1,TRBD1,TRBJ1-1,CASSQWGQKNEAFF,TGCGCCAGCAGTCAATGGGGACAGAAGAATGAAGCTTTCTTT
-,TRBV25-1,-,TRBJ1-2,CASSVGTSAGYTF,TGTGCCAGCAGTGTAGGCACAAGCGCTGGCTACACCTTC
-,TRBV5-1,-,TRBJ2-1,CASSLGDRDNEQFF,TGCGCCAGCAGCTTGGGCGACAGAGACAATGAGCAGTTCTTC